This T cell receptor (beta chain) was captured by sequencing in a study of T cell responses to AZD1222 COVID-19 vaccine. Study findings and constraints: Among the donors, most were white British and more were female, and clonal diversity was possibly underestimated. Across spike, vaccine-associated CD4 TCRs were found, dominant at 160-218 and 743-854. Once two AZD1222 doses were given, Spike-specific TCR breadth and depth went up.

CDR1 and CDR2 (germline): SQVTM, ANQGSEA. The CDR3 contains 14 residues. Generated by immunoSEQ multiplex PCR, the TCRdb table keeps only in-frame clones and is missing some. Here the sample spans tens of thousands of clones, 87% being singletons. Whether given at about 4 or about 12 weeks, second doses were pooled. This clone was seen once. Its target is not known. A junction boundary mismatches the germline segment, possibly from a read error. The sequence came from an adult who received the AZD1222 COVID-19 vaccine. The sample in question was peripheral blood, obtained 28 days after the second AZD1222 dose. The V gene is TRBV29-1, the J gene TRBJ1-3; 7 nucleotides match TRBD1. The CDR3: CSVEGQGVGNTIYF. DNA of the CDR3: TGCAGCGTCGAAGGGCAGGGGGTCGGAAACACCATATATTTT.